These 27 T cell receptor beta chains originate from one sample sequenced in a study of low-dose radiotherapy and immunotherapy resistance in tumors (dated by TCRdb to between 2022 and 2023). The time point label of this sample denotes: before trial treatment. The sample was run on an Illumina HiSeq 2500. Superscript III and a set of TRAV- and TRBV-specific primers were used to synthesize first-strand cDNA, so that both TCRalpha and TCRbeta chains were covered. TCRs were amplified with Phusion for approximately 20 PCR cycles using a constant-region primer together with the adapter attached to the V primers. TCRdb reran the public reads through fastp at Q25 and MiXCR, keeping productive beta chains. Identical CDR3 proteins give one entry, which carries the most common genes and DNA. The sample records tens of thousands of distinct CDR3 sequences, 18% of which are singletons. 2.8% of the sample goes to the ten largest clones.

The sequences come from PBMCs, collected before treatment. These receptors originate from a male donor with prostate cancer.

Many counts were recorded for this clonotype. J is TRBJ2-5 and V is TRBV7-2; perhaps TRBD1 as D (6 bases). CDR1 is SGHTA, CDR2 FQGNSA, per germline. This CDR3 is 14 amino acids long. The V and J ends lost 4 bases and 1 base respectively, with 10 bases between them. CDR3 DNA: TGTGCCAGCAGCTCAGACAGGACCCAAGAGACCCAGTACTTC. It specifies CASSSDRTQETQYF. The full variable domain, in which reference TRBV7-2 and TRBJ2-5 provide the parts outside the CDR3, is GAGVSQSPSNKVTEKGKDVELRCDPISGHTALYWYRQSLGQGLEFLIYFQGNSAPDKSGLPSDRFSAERTGGSVSTLTIQRTQQEDSAVYLCASSSDRTQETQYFGPGTRLLVL.

This clonotype was counted many times. The gene calls are TRBV18 and TRBJ2-3, with 12 bases that match TRBD1. Germline V gives CDR1 KGHSH, CDR2 LQKENI. This CDR3 has 17 amino acids. Trimming took 3 bases from V and 4 from J; bases not matched to a gene: 8. As DNA, the CDR3 is TGTGCCAGCTCACCCCTACCGGGACAGGGGGCCGCAGATACGCAGTATTTT. This codes for CASSPLPGQGAADTQYF.

This clonotype has a count of ten or more. This sequence joins TRBV20-1 and TRBJ2-7; 8 bases fit TRBD1. The germline V gene has CDR1 DFQATT and CDR2 SNEGSKA (reference sequence). With V trimmed by 6 bases and J by 5 bases, 12 bases remained unmatched. The CDR3 consists of 14 residues. CDR3 nucleotides: TGCAGTGCCGTCTCGGACAGGGTTTACGACGAGCAGTACTTC. It specifies CSAVSDRVYDEQYF.

Many counts were recorded for this clonotype. This chain connects TRBV4-2 to TRBJ2-5; no reliable D call. V was cut by 1 base and J by 5 bases, with 8 bases left in between. Germline V gene data show CDR1 as LGHNA and CDR2 as YNFKEQ. The CDR3 has 13 residues. The CDR3 loop is CASSQVGRETQYF. The CDR3 DNA is TGTGCCAGCAGCCAAGTTGGAAGGGAGACCCAGTACTTC.

This clonotype was recorded at least ten times. V and J are TRBV6-5 and TRBJ2-3; 8 nucleotides align to TRBD2. Germline CDR1 is MNHEY and CDR2 is SVGAGI. This CDR3 has 14 residues. V lost 6 bases to trimming and J lost 2 bases; unmatched junction nucleotides: 4. CDR3: CASRRGELTDTQYF. The CDR3 coding sequence is TGTGCCAGCAGGCGGGGGGAACTCACAGATACGCAGTATTTT.

This clonotype was counted a single time. A far more abundant clone sits one base away, making this likely a read error. The rearrangement links TRBV9 to TRBJ1-2, with D hard to call. Per germline, CDR1 SGDLS and CDR2 YYNGEE. Between the trimmed V and J ends, which lost 4 bases and 8 bases, there was a span of 18 bases. This CDR3 has 14 amino acids. Written as DNA, the CDR3 is TGTGCCAGCAGCAGAGTTGGGGAATTCTACGGCTACACCTTC. As protein: CASSRVGEFYGYTF.

This clonotype was picked up a small number of times. This likely came from a read error, as a far larger clone is one base away. The rearrangement joins TRBV6-8 to TRBJ1-5; D gene uncertain. Trimming left V 10 bases short and J 3 bases short, with 16 bases between. Germline assignment: CDR1 MNHGY and CDR2 SAAAGT. The length of the CDR3 is 14 residues. CDR3 DNA sequence: TGTGCCAACAAAATGTCGCGGAACAATCAGCCCCAGCATTTT. The encoded protein is CANKMSRNNQPQHF.

This clonotype was counted at least ten times. In DNA, the CDR3 is TGCAGCGCGAAAAAGACAGGGAAAGAGACCCAGTACTTC. Its translation is CSAKKTGKETQYF. The chain carries TRBV29-1 and TRBJ2-5; 7 positions agree with TRBD1. This CDR3 contains 13 residues. Germline CDR1 reads SQVTM; CDR2 reads ANQGSEA. V shed 7 bases, J shed 3 bases, and the junction held 8 bases outside the gene matches.

The chain uses TRBV10-3 and TRBJ1-1; 9 bases agree with TRBD1. V shed 3 bases, J shed 4 bases, and the junction held 3 bases outside the gene matches. Per the germline V gene, CDR1 is ENHRY and CDR2 is SYGVKD. The CDR3 runs 14 residues. The CDR3 region is CAISDQTGGTEAFF. In DNA, the CDR3 is TGTGCCATCAGTGACCAGACAGGGGGCACTGAAGCTTTCTTT.

There are many counts of this clonotype. The rearrangement links TRBV20-1 to TRBJ2-3; 7 bases fit TRBD1. This CDR3 spans 14 amino acids. V trimming: 3 bases; J trimming: 2 bases; junction bases outside the gene matches: 5. Germline V gives CDR1 DFQATT, CDR2 SNEGSKA (reference sequence). Here the CDR3 reads CSASLGQLTDTQYF. CDR3 in DNA: TGCAGTGCTAGTCTGGGACAGCTCACAGATACGCAGTATTTT.

This clonotype was observed at least ten times. The J gene is TRBJ2-1, the V gene TRBV7-6, with 11 bases fitting TRBD2. V lost 4 bases and J lost 4; bases outside the gene matches: 6. This CDR3 region has 16 residues. Germline V gene sequence: CDR1 SGHVS, CDR2 FNYEAQ. The CDR3: CASSSIAGGRYNEQFF. The CDR3 bases are TGTGCCAGCAGCTCCATAGCGGGGGGGAGGTACAATGAGCAGTTCTTC.

This clonotype showed up many times. The chain has TRBV5-4 and TRBJ2-2, with 9 bases aligning to TRBD1. Germline loops: CDR1 SGHNT, CDR2 YYREEE (reference sequence). The CDR3 loop spans 16 amino acids. The ends lost 0 bases at V and 4 bases at J; junction bases unmatched: 4. DNA for the CDR3: TGTGCCAGCAGCTTGGGTCGGACAGGGGTCACCGGGGAGCTGTTTTTT. It translates to CASSLGRTGVTGELFF.

In its sample, this clonotype was seen many times. The chain couples TRBV27 to TRBJ1-2; 7 positions match TRBD1. The CDR3 length is 15 residues. Germline lookup yields CDR1 MNHEY and CDR2 SMNVEV (reference sequence). The junction had 13 bases not matched to a gene; V was cut back by 5 bases and J by 7 bases. CDR3 sequence reads: CASSTGQAPYGGYTF. Written as DNA, the CDR3 is TGTGCCAGCAGTACCGGACAGGCGCCATACGGTGGCTACACCTTC.

With respect to this clonotype: Given a much more abundant clone one base away, this may be a read error. This chain joins TRBV7-9 and TRBJ2-2; 8 nucleotides align to TRBD1. Germline assignment: CDR1 SEHNR and CDR2 FQNEAQ (reference sequence). The CDR3 sequence is 15 residues long. CDR3 sequence (DNA): TGTGCCAGCAGCGGACAGGGTCCGAACAGCGGGGAGCTGTTTTTT. Amino acid sequence: CASSGQGPNSGELFF.

Many counts were recorded for this clonotype. The CDR3 region has the DNA TGTGCCAGCAGCCAGTCGGGGTTTTCCTACGGCTACACCTTC. It translates to CASSQSGFSYGYTF. The chain carries TRBV3-1 and TRBJ1-2; no clear D. Trimming left V 3 bases short and J 8 bases short, with 16 bases between. CDR1 and CDR2 from the germline V gene are LGHDT and YNNKEL (reference sequence). This CDR3 comprises 14 residues.

This clonotype was observed many times. The chain is built from TRBV7-9 and TRBJ2-7, with D perhaps matching TRBD1 (5 bases). Germline V gives CDR1 SEHNR, CDR2 FQNEAQ (reference sequence). Trimming took off 0 bases at V and 5 bases at J, with 11 bases between the two ends. The CDR3 extends over 14 amino acids. The CDR3 DNA reads TGTGCCAGCAGCTTAGCGGACACTTACGACGAGCAGTACTTC. This translates into CASSLADTYDEQYF.

The chain couples TRBV6-1 to TRBJ2-5; 7 positions agree with TRBD1. The CDR3 is 15 residues long. V shed 5 bases and J 3 bases; nucleotides not matched to a gene: 9. The V gene's germline CDR1 is MNHNS and CDR2 SASEGT. The CDR3 is CASSPTGTAEETQYF. The CDR3 nucleotides read TGTGCCAGCAGTCCCACCGGGACAGCGGAAGAGACCCAGTACTTC.

Note on this clonotype: Since a far larger clone is one base different, this is likely a read error. The chain has TRBV5-3 and TRBJ2-1, with 12 bases aligning to TRBD2. TRBV5-3 is placed among ORFs of uncertain function. The CDR3 length is 15 residues. The CDR3 sequence is CASSLSSGGANEQFF. CDR3 coding DNA: TGTGCCAGCAGCTTGTCTAGCGGGGGGGCAAATGAGCAGTTCTTC.

With respect to this clonotype: A single base is all that separates this from a far larger clone, so a read error is likely. V gene TRBV6-2 or TRBV6-3 combines with J gene TRBJ2-1; D uncertain. The V and J ends lost 4 bases and 0 bases respectively, with 10 bases between them. Germline V CDR1 and CDR2: MNHEY, SVGEGT. This CDR3 has 15 residues. CDR3 protein: CASSLAASSYNEQFF. The CDR3 DNA follows: TGTGCCAGCAGTTTGGCAGCAAGCTCCTACAATGAGCAGTTCTTC.

This clonotype was seen ten or more times. This chain links TRBV14 with TRBJ2-1, with no clear D. Trimming shortened V by 4 bases and J by 3 bases, and 16 bases separated the two germline ends. The CDR3 runs 16 residues. Germline CDR1 SGHDN, CDR2 FVKESK. Here the CDR3 DNA reads TGTGCCAGCAGCCCCCCAACCGGGCAGAGCTACAATGAGCAGTTCTTC. Protein sequence: CASSPPTGQSYNEQFF. Combining the CDR3 with reference TRBV14 and TRBJ2-1 gives the whole variable domain EAGVTQFPSHSVIEKGQTVTLRCDPISGHDNLYWYRRVMGKEIKFLLHFVKESKQDESGMPNNRFLAERTGGTYSTLKVQPAELEDSGVYFCASSPPTGQSYNEQFFGPGTRLTVL.

This clonotype was observed at least ten times. The chain carries TRBV7-8 and TRBJ2-3; TRBD2 agrees at 10 bases. The CDR3 contains 15 residues. The germline CDR1 and CDR2 sequences are SGHVS and FQNEAQ. V lost 5 bases to trimming and J lost 4 bases; unmatched junction nucleotides: 6. The CDR3 DNA sequence: TGTGCCAGCAGCCGAGAGCGGGGGGGTTCAGATACGCAGTATTTT. It codes for CASSRERGGSDTQYF.

The sample holds many counts of this clonotype. The chain uses TRBV30 and TRBJ1-5; 9 positions agree with TRBD1. Germline V gene sequence: CDR1 GTSNPN, CDR2 SVGIG (reference sequence). The CDR3 is 14 residues long. V gave up 5 bases and J gave up 6 bases; unmatched junction bases: 8. The CDR3 DNA follows: TGTGCCTGGGGGACAGGGTCTTATCGTCAGCCCCAGCATTTT. This translates into CAWGTGSYRQPQHF.

In this sample, this clonotype turned up many times. The chain carries TRBV19 and TRBJ2-4; D possibly uses TRBD1 or TRBD2 (5 bases each). Germline lookup yields CDR1 LNHDA and CDR2 SQIVND (reference sequence). V gave up 11 bases and J gave up 8 bases, with 13 bases separating them. The CDR3 runs to 11 residues. CDR3 bases: TGTGCCTCAGGGCAGGAGGACATTCAGTACTTC. Translated: CASGQEDIQYF.

This clonotype was recorded many times. The V call is TRBV2, the J call TRBJ2-1; D might be TRBD1 (5 bases). The CDR3 is 12 amino acids. Deletions cut 2 bases from V and 10 bases from J, with 9 bases between. Germline V gives CDR1 SNHLY, CDR2 FYNNEI. CDR3 sequence (DNA): TGTGCCAGCAGTGAACCCCGGACAGAGCAGTTCTTC. This sequence encodes CASSEPRTEQFF.

About this clonotype: One base away lies a much larger clone, so this may be a sequencing read error. The rearrangement uses TRBV7-8 and TRBJ2-3; D is undetermined. The germline V gene has CDR1 SGHVS and CDR2 FQNEAQ. This CDR3 is built from 13 residues. The DNA of the CDR3 is TGTGCCAGCAACTTAGAAGGCCTCCATACGCAGTATTTT. Its protein is CASNLEGLHTQYF.

The table lists this clonotype with many counts. The V call is TRBV29-1, the J call TRBJ2-3; TRBD1 matches 7 bases. Germline trimming cut 5 bases from V and 7 bases from J; bases unmatched to any gene: 12. Per germline, CDR1 SQVTM and CDR2 ANQGSEA. The CDR3 length is 14 residues. CDR3 sequence: CSVFLQGEGYTQYF. The CDR3, as DNA: TGCAGCGTTTTCTTGCAGGGGGAAGGGTATACGCAGTATTTT.

In regard to this clonotype: This probably arose from a read error, given a far larger clone one base away. The chain uses TRBV5-6 and TRBJ1-2; a weak D match, TRBD1 (5 bases). CDR3 length: 13 amino acids. CDR1 is SGHDT and CDR2 is YYEEEE in the germline V gene. Trimming took 2 bases from V and 7 from J, leaving 12 bases between them. CDR3 region: CASSFGGSSGYTF. For the CDR3, the DNA is TGTGCCAGCAGCTTTGGGGGATCCAGTGGCTACACCTTC.